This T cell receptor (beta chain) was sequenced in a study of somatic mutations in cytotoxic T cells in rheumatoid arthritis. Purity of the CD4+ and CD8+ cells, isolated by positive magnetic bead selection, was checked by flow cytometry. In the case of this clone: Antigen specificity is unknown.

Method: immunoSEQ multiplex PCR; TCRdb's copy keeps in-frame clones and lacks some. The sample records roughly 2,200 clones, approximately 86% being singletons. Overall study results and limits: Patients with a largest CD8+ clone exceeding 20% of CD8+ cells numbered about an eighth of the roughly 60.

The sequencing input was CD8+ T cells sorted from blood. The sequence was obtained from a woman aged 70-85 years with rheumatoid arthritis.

The CDR3 here is CASSVGYTQYF. CDR3 nucleotide sequence: TGTGCCAGCAGTGTCGGGTATACGCAGTATTTT. The rearrangement links TRBV25-1 to TRBJ2-3; no reliable D call. This CDR3 has 11 amino acids. Germline CDR1 MGHDK, CDR2 SYGVNS. Trimming left V 4 bases short and J 7 bases short, with 6 bases between.